A selection of T cell receptor beta chains follows, all from one sample in a study of identical twins' blood T cells. TCRdb independently ran MiXCR on the 5' RACE reads; one entry per CDR3 protein. The sample has a few hundred thousand distinct CDR3 sequences; 28% are singletons. The specimen was PBMCs. The receptors here all came from a woman aged 18 to 55 in good health. The CDR3 runs from the conserved cysteine through the conserved F or W. D genes are given only for firm matches. Size tells how often a clone was seen (once, few, many) or the class of an expanded clone, and some rows leave it out.

abundance	v_gene	j_gene	d_gene	CDR3nt	CDR3aa
few	TRBV4-3	TRBJ2-1	TRBD2	TGCGCCAGCAGCCAAGGACTAGCGGGAGGGCGGTCCTACAATGAGCAGTTCTTC	CASSQGLAGGRSYNEQFF
few	TRBV29-1	TRBJ1-1	.	TGCAGCGTTGAGATGGGGGTCACTGAAGCTTTCTTT	CSVEMGVTEAFF
few	TRBV5-1	TRBJ2-1	.	TGCGCCAGCAGCTTCGAACTGGATTACAATGAGCAGTTCTTC	CASSFELDYNEQFF
few	TRBV12-3/TRBV12-4	TRBJ2-1	.	TGTGCCAGCAGTGCGACTAGGTATGAGCAGTTCTTC	CASSATRYEQFF
.	TRBV7-9	TRBJ2-1	TRBD1	TGTGCCAGCGGCCACGGACAGGGTGAACCGTTCTTC	CASGHGQGEPFF
few	TRBV11-2	TRBJ2-4	.	TGTGCCAGCAGCTTAAACGCAGGAAACATTCAGTACTTC	CASSLNAGNIQYF
few	TRBV5-1	TRBJ1-1	.	TGCGCCACTCCGGGACACCAGAACACTGAAGCTTTCTTT	CATPGHQNTEAFF
many	TRBV20-1	TRBJ2-1	TRBD2	TGCAGTGCTAGAGGTTCCCTAGCGGGGTATTATGAGCAGTTCTTC	CSARGSLAGYYEQFF
few	TRBV5-1	TRBJ2-1	.	TGCGCCAGCAGCTTGGGACAGTTACACAATGAGCAGTTCTTC	CASSLGQLHNEQFF
.	TRBV11-2	TRBJ2-7	.	TGTGCCAGCAGCCCCCTTAACAGGGTAGGCACCTACGAGCAGTACTTC	CASSPLNRVGTYEQYF
.	TRBV30	TRBJ1-2	TRBD1	TGTGCCTGGAGTTTTACAGGGGATGAAGTGGCCTACACCTTC	CAWSFTGDEVAYTF
.	TRBV7-9	TRBJ1-1	TRBD1	TGTGCCAGCAGCCCAACGGACAGGGTAGGGAAGGGCACTGAAGCTTTCTTT	CASSPTDRVGKGTEAFF
.	TRBV20-1	TRBJ1-5	.	TGCAGTGCTAGAGATGCGAATCGGGGGCCCCAGCATTTT	CSARDANRGPQHF
few	TRBV5-1	TRBJ2-7	.	TGCGCCAGCAGCTGGGGGACAAGTTACGAGCAGTACTTC	CASSWGTSYEQYF
.	TRBV6-1	TRBJ1-5	.	TGTGCCAGCAGTGAAGTGGAGTTCTACAGCAATCAGCCCCAGCATTTT	CASSEVEFYSNQPQHF
few	TRBV25-1	TRBJ2-7	TRBD2	TGTGCCAGCAGGGCTAGCGGGACCCACTCCTACGAGCAGTACTTC	CASRASGTHSYEQYF
few	TRBV4-2	TRBJ1-5	.	TGTGCCAGCAGCTCGGACGGTCATCAGCCCCAGCATTTT	CASSSDGHQPQHF
.	TRBV10-3	TRBJ1-6	.	TGTGCCTTCAGAAAGCAGGGAGATTCACCCCTCCACTTT	CAFRKQGDSPLHF
few	TRBV5-1	TRBJ2-1	TRBD2	TGCGCCAGCAGCTTGGGAAGCGGGAGTTTTGGGAATGAGCAGTTCTTC	CASSLGSGSFGNEQFF
few	TRBV5-1	TRBJ1-1	.	TGCGCCATCAGCTTGGCTGTGAACACTGAAGCTTTCTTT	CAISLAVNTEAFF
few	TRBV27	TRBJ1-4	.	TGTGCCAGCAGTCTCTGGCGGAACGAAAAACTGTTTTTT	CASSLWRNEKLFF
few	TRBV30	TRBJ1-1	TRBD1	TGTGCCTGGGACCGGGACAGGCTTACTGAAGCTTTCTTT	CAWDRDRLTEAFF
many	TRBV4-2	TRBJ1-4	TRBD1	TGTGCCAGCAGCCAAGATCGGACAGGGGGCGATGTAAAGTTGTTTTTT	CASSQDRTGGDVKLFF
.	TRBV20-1	TRBJ1-3	.	TGCAGTGCCTTGGACACCCCGCGAGGGAACACCATATATTTT	CSALDTPRGNTIYF
few	TRBV27	TRBJ2-7	.	TGTGCCAGCAGTCCACGTCCAAGCTCCTACGAGCAGTACTTC	CASSPRPSSYEQYF
.	TRBV29-1	TRBJ1-1	TRBD1	TGCAGCGTTGAAGATACAGGGGGCGCGGGTGAAGCTTTCTTT	CSVEDTGGAGEAFF
.	TRBV10-3	TRBJ1-5	TRBD1	TGTGCCATCAGCCGGACAGGGGGCGTAGGGGATCAGCCCCAGCATTTT	CAISRTGGVGDQPQHF
.	TRBV7-9	TRBJ2-1	.	TGTGCCAGCGACTACCACAATGAGCAGTTCTTC	CASDYHNEQFF
.	TRBV20-1	TRBJ1-2	.	TGCAGTGCTAGAGTTTCACAGAGGATGTATGGCTACACCTTC	CSARVSQRMYGYTF